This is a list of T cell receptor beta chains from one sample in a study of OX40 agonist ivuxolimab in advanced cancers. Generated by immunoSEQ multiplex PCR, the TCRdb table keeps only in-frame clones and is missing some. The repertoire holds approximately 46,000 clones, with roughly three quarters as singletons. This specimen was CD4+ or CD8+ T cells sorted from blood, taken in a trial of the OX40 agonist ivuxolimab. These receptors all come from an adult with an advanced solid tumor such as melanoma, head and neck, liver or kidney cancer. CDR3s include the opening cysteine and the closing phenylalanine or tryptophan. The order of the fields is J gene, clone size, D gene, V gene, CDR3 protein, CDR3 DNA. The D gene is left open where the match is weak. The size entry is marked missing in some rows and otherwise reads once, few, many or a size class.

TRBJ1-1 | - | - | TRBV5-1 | CASSFGGARNTEAFF | TGCGCCAGCAGCTTCGGGGGGGCTCGGAACACTGAAGCTTTCTTT
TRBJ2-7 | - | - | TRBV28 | CASSLGGEGADEQYF | TGTGCCAGCAGTTTAGGGGGGGAGGGGGCTGACGAGCAGTACTTC
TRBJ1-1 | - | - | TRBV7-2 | CASSLSRGLEAFF | TGTGCCAGCAGCTTAAGTCGGGGGCTTGAAGCTTTCTTT
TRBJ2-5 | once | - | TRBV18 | CASSSAGSKETQYF | TGTGCCAGCTCCTCAGCGGGTTCCAAAGAGACCCAGTACTTC
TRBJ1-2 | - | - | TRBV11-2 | CASSLPGNYGYTF | TGTGCCAGCAGCTTACCAGGGAACTATGGCTACACCTTC
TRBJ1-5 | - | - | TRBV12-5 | CASGLTQGQLGQPQHF | TGTGCTAGTGGTTTGACCCAAGGACAGCTAGGTCAGCCCCAGCATTTT
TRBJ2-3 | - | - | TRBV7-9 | CASSLGTPSDTQYF | TGTGCCAGCAGCTTAGGGACTCCGTCGGATACGCAGTATTTT
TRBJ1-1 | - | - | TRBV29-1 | CSVEGGWGMNTEAFF | TGCAGCGTTGAAGGTGGGTGGGGAATGAACACTGAAGCTTTCTTT
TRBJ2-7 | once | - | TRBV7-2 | CASSLVGGREQYF | TGTGCCAGCAGCTTAGTGGGTGGGAGAGAGCAGTACTTC
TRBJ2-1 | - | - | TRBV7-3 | CASSLNNREQFF | TGTGCCAGCAGCTTAAATAACAGAGAGCAGTTCTTC
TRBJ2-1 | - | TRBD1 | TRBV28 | CASSSRTGRQFF | TGTGCCAGCAGTTCTCGGACAGGGAGGCAGTTCTTC
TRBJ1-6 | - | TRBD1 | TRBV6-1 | CASSGGTGGAYSPLHF | TGTGCCAGCAGTGGCGGGACAGGGGGCGCTTATTCACCCCTCCACTTT
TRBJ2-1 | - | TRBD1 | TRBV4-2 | CASSLNTGGKEQFF | TGTGCCAGCAGCCTTAACACAGGGGGCAAAGAGCAGTTCTTC
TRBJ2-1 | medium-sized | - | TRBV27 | CASSHRQTGGNEQFF | TGTGCCAGCAGTCATAGACAGACGGGTGGGAATGAGCAGTTCTTC
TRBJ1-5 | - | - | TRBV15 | CATSGNVNSNQPQHF | TGTGCCACCAGCGGTAACGTAAACAGCAATCAGCCCCAGCATTTT
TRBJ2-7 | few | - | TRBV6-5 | CASSGQGGQYF | TGTGCCAGCAGCGGCCAGGGGGGGCAGTACTTC
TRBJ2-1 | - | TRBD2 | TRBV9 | CASSVKPIGLAGYNEQFF | TGTGCCAGCAGCGTAAAACCCATCGGGCTAGCGGGCTACAATGAGCAGTTCTTC
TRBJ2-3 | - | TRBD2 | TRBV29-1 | CSVALAGITDTQYF | TGCAGCGTTGCCCTAGCGGGTATCACAGATACGCAGTATTTT
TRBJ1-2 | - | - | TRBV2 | CASSEGSYYGYTF | TGTGCCAGCAGTGAGGGGTCTTACTATGGCTACACCTTC
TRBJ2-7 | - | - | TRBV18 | CASSLTVYEQYF | TGTGCCAGCTCACTGACGGTCTACGAGCAGTACTTC
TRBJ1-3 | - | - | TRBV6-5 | CASSPGGGIRNTIYF | TGTGCCAGCAGCCCGGGAGGGGGTATAAGAAACACCATATATTTT
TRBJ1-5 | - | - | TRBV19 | CASSIFGRGSNQPQHF | TGTGCCAGTAGTATATTTGGACGCGGGAGCAATCAGCCCCAGCATTTT
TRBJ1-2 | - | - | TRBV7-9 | CASSPLAYGYTF | TGTGCCAGCAGCCCTCTAGCCTATGGCTACACCTTC
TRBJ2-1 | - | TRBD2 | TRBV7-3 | CASSLGLSGRGEQFF | TGTGCCAGCAGCTTAGGGCTTAGCGGGAGGGGCGAGCAGTTCTTC
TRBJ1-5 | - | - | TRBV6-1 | CAILDGGNQPQHF | TGTGCCATCCTCGATGGGGGCAATCAGCCCCAGCATTTT
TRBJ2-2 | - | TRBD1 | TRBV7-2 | CASSSQGAGELFF | TGTGCCAGCAGCTCACAGGGGGCCGGGGAGCTGTTTTTT
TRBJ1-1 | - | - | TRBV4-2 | CASSQGGRTEAFF | TGTGCCAGCAGCCAAGGGGGCCGCACTGAAGCTTTCTTT
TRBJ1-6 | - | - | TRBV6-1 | CASSVGVYNSPLHF | TGTGCCAGCAGTGTTGGGGTGTATAATTCACCCCTCCACTTT
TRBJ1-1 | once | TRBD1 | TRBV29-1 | CSVTGLGSTEAFF | TGCAGCGTGACAGGGTTGGGGAGCACTGAAGCTTTCTTT
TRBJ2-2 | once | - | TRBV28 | CASSLNTGLRNTGELFF | TGTGCCAGCAGTTTAAACACGGGCCTGAGGAACACCGGGGAGCTGTTTTTT
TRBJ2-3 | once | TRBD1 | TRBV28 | CASSNLGGAGDTQYF | TGTGCCAGCAGCAACCTAGGGGGCGCGGGAGATACGCAGTATTTT
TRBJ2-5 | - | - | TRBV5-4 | CASSLWGVGETQYF | TGTGCCAGCAGCTTGTGGGGGGTGGGAGAGACCCAGTACTTC
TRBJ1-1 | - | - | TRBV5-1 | CASSPRDNSFEAFF | TGCGCCAGCAGCCCCCGGGACAATTCTTTTGAAGCTTTCTTT
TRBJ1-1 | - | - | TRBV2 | CASSEWGNTEAFF | TGTGCCAGCAGTGAATGGGGTAACACTGAAGCTTTCTTT
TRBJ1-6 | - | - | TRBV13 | CASNRGESNSPLHF | TGTGCCAGCAACCGGGGAGAAAGTAATTCACCCCTCCACTTT
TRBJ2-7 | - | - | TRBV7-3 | CASSFHPGHQYEQYF | TGTGCCAGCAGCTTCCACCCTGGACACCAATACGAGCAGTACTTC
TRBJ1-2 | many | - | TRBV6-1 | CASSEPQTANYGYTF | TGTGCCAGCAGTGAACCTCAGACAGCTAACTATGGCTACACCTTC
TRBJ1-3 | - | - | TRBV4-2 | CASSQRDRGHSGNTIYF | TGTGCCAGCAGCCAAAGGGACCGCGGACACTCTGGAAACACCATATATTTT
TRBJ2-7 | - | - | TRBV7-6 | CASSLNSRRGTYEQYF | TGTGCCAGCAGCTTAAATAGCCGGAGGGGGACCTACGAGCAGTACTTC
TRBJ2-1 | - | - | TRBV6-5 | CASTPGLSYNEQFF | TGTGCCAGCACTCCAGGGCTATCCTACAATGAGCAGTTCTTC
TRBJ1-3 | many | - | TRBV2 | CASSEQGWGNTIYF | TGTGCCAGCAGTGAACAAGGGTGGGGAAACACCATATATTTT
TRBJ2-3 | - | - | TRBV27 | CASSFSEGATDTQYF | TGTGCCAGCAGTTTTTCGGAGGGCGCCACAGATACGCAGTATTTT
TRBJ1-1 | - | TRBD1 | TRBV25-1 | CASSVKGAHTTEAFF | TGTGCCAGCAGTGTTAAGGGGGCGCACACCACTGAAGCTTTCTTT
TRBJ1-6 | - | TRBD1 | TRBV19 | CASSIGDRVNSPLHF | TGTGCCAGTAGTATCGGGGACAGGGTTAATTCACCCCTCCACTTT
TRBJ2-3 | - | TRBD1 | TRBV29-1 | CSVGTGVDTQYF | TGCAGCGTCGGAACAGGGGTGGATACGCAGTATTTT
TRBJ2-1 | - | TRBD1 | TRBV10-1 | CASSTGTGQYNEQFF | TGCGCCAGCAGTACCGGGACAGGGCAATACAATGAGCAGTTCTTC
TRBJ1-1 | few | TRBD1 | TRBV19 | CASSVDRGTEAFF | TGTGCCAGTAGTGTGGACAGGGGTACTGAAGCTTTCTTT
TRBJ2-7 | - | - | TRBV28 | CASWIGAGYEQYF | TGTGCCAGCTGGATCGGGGCGGGGTACGAGCAGTACTTC
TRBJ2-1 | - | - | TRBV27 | CASSSLTVNEQFF | TGTGCCAGCAGTTCTTTGACAGTCAATGAGCAGTTCTTC
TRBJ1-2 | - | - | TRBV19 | CASSMRDYGYTF | TGTGCCAGTAGTATGCGAGACTATGGCTACACCTTC
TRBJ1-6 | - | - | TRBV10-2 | CASLPPDRDMAALHF | TGCGCCAGCCTCCCCCCGGACAGAGATATGGCGGCCCTCCACTTT
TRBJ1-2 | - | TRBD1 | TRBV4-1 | CASSQDRQGAQDYGYTF | TGCGCCAGCAGCCAAGATCGACAGGGGGCGCAGGACTATGGCTACACCTTC
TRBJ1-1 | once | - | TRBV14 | CASSQVRELGGMNTEAFF | TGTGCCAGCAGCCAAGTCAGGGAACTCGGGGGCATGAACACTGAAGCTTTCTTT